A selection of T cell receptor beta chains follows, all from one sample in a study of blood T cell repertoires in COVID-19. Measured with immunoSEQ multiplex PCR; TCRdb has only the in-frame clones, and not every one. The sample includes around 310,000 clones, around 90% of them seen just once. Sequenced material: peripheral blood. Receptors originate from a woman in her thirties or forties with COVID-19, enrolled during active disease. Each CDR3 is given with its conserved first and last residue. Each record gives: clone size, V gene, D gene, J gene, CDR3 protein, CDR3 DNA. D genes are given only for firm matches. Not every row has a clone size; where given, it reads once, few, many or a size class.

clone size: -
V gene: TRBV9
D gene: TRBD2
J gene: TRBJ2-1
CDR3 protein: CASSVGTSGTLNEQFF
CDR3 DNA: TGTGCCAGCAGCGTAGGGACTAGCGGAACGCTCAATGAGCAGTTCTTC

clone size: few
V gene: TRBV27
D gene: -
J gene: TRBJ1-5
CDR3 protein: CASSPRGGRGDQPQHF
CDR3 DNA: TGTGCCAGCAGTCCCCGCGGGGGGCGCGGGGATCAGCCCCAGCATTTT

clone size: -
V gene: TRBV28
D gene: -
J gene: TRBJ1-6
CDR3 protein: CASSPATGTNSPLHF
CDR3 DNA: TGTGCCAGCAGCCCAGCAACAGGGACTAATTCACCCCTCCACTTT

clone size: -
V gene: TRBV5-4
D gene: -
J gene: TRBJ1-4
CDR3 protein: CASSPTGGAGDEKLFF
CDR3 DNA: TGTGCCAGCAGCCCCACGGGGGGGGCGGGGGATGAAAAACTGTTTTTT

clone size: -
V gene: TRBV7-2
D gene: TRBD2
J gene: TRBJ2-1
CDR3 protein: CASSYSLAGYNEQFF
CDR3 DNA: TGTGCCAGCAGCTACTCGCTAGCGGGATACAATGAGCAGTTCTTC

clone size: few
V gene: TRBV11-2
D gene: -
J gene: TRBJ2-7
CDR3 protein: CASSPYVAGAYEQYF
CDR3 DNA: TGTGCCAGCAGCCCGTACGTGGCAGGGGCCTACGAGCAGTACTTC

clone size: -
V gene: TRBV6-5
D gene: TRBD1
J gene: TRBJ1-1
CDR3 protein: CASRRQGMNTEAFF
CDR3 DNA: TGTGCCAGCAGACGACAGGGTATGAACACTGAAGCTTTCTTT

clone size: -
V gene: TRBV7-9
D gene: -
J gene: TRBJ1-5
CDR3 protein: CASSLTKLGMVGQPQHF
CDR3 DNA: TGTGCCAGCAGCCTTACGAAGCTGGGCATGGTTGGTCAGCCCCAGCATTTT

clone size: -
V gene: TRBV29-1
D gene: TRBD1
J gene: TRBJ1-3
CDR3 protein: CSVETGEIYSGNTIYF
CDR3 DNA: TGCAGCGTTGAGACAGGGGAAATCTACTCTGGAAACACCATATATTTT

clone size: -
V gene: TRBV6-6
D gene: -
J gene: TRBJ2-3
CDR3 protein: CASSPPGPFSELDTQYF
CDR3 DNA: TGTGCCAGCAGTCCTCCCGGACCATTTAGCGAATTAGATACGCAGTATTTT

clone size: -
V gene: TRBV19
D gene: TRBD1
J gene: TRBJ1-5
CDR3 protein: CASSGQGASNQPQHF
CDR3 DNA: TGTGCCAGTAGTGGACAGGGGGCCAGCAATCAGCCCCAGCATTTT

clone size: once
V gene: TRBV11-2
D gene: TRBD2
J gene: TRBJ2-3
CDR3 protein: CASSRGPTSGATDTQYF
CDR3 DNA: TGTGCCAGCAGTCGAGGGCCGACTAGCGGAGCGACAGATACGCAGTATTTT

clone size: few
V gene: TRBV7-2
D gene: -
J gene: TRBJ2-3
CDR3 protein: CASSETGTPTPPATQYF
CDR3 DNA: TGTGCCAGCAGCGAGACTGGGACTCCCACTCCACCCGCTACGCAGTATTTT

clone size: -
V gene: TRBV5-1
D gene: -
J gene: TRBJ2-3
CDR3 protein: CASSLGGTDTQYF
CDR3 DNA: TGCGCCAGCAGCTTGGGAGGGACAGATACGCAGTATTTT

clone size: -
V gene: TRBV5-4
D gene: -
J gene: TRBJ1-2
CDR3 protein: CASRKTGNYGYTF
CDR3 DNA: TGTGCCAGCAGAAAAACAGGAAACTATGGCTACACCTTC

clone size: -
V gene: TRBV9
D gene: -
J gene: TRBJ2-1
CDR3 protein: CASSVEVETYNEQFF
CDR3 DNA: TGTGCCAGCAGCGTAGAGGTGGAGACCTACAATGAGCAGTTCTTC

clone size: -
V gene: TRBV9
D gene: TRBD1
J gene: TRBJ2-3
CDR3 protein: CASSARTGKSTDTQYF
CDR3 DNA: TGTGCCAGCAGCGCGCGGACAGGGAAAAGCACAGATACGCAGTATTTT

clone size: -
V gene: TRBV18
D gene: TRBD1
J gene: TRBJ1-4
CDR3 protein: CASSPPTGGYKEKLFF
CDR3 DNA: TGTGCCAGCTCACCACCGACAGGGGGGTACAAAGAAAAACTGTTTTTT

clone size: -
V gene: TRBV12-5
D gene: -
J gene: TRBJ2-1
CDR3 protein: CASAAGNSYNEQFF
CDR3 DNA: TGTGCTAGTGCGGCCGGGAACTCCTACAATGAGCAGTTCTTC

clone size: -
V gene: TRBV6-6
D gene: TRBD1
J gene: TRBJ1-2
CDR3 protein: CASSSPGQGRHGYTF
CDR3 DNA: TGTGCCAGCAGTTCTCCGGGACAGGGAAGGCATGGCTACACCTTC

clone size: -
V gene: TRBV4-1
D gene: TRBD1
J gene: TRBJ1-4
CDR3 protein: CASSPQGQGAKKLFF
CDR3 DNA: TGCGCCAGCAGCCCTCAGGGACAGGGGGCGAAAAAACTGTTTTTT

clone size: -
V gene: TRBV28
D gene: TRBD1
J gene: TRBJ2-5
CDR3 protein: CASRRQGTKETQYF
CDR3 DNA: TGTGCCAGCAGAAGACAGGGGACAAAAGAGACCCAGTACTTC

clone size: -
V gene: TRBV5-4
D gene: -
J gene: TRBJ1-4
CDR3 protein: CASSPSTAPGEKLFF
CDR3 DNA: TGTGCCAGCAGCCCCTCGACAGCCCCGGGCGAAAAACTGTTTTTT

clone size: -
V gene: TRBV30
D gene: -
J gene: TRBJ1-1
CDR3 protein: CAWKRANTEAFF
CDR3 DNA: TGTGCCTGGAAGAGGGCTAACACTGAAGCTTTCTTT

clone size: -
V gene: TRBV4-3
D gene: TRBD1
J gene: TRBJ1-4
CDR3 protein: CASSQNRGRVEKLFF
CDR3 DNA: TGCGCCAGCAGCCAGAATAGGGGGCGCGTTGAAAAACTGTTTTTT

clone size: -
V gene: TRBV27
D gene: TRBD2
J gene: TRBJ2-7
CDR3 protein: CASSLMLTSGIYEQYF
CDR3 DNA: TGTGCCAGCAGTTTAATGTTGACTAGCGGAATCTACGAGCAGTACTTC

clone size: -
V gene: TRBV30
D gene: TRBD1
J gene: TRBJ1-1
CDR3 protein: CAWSGLFRDRANTEAFF
CDR3 DNA: TGTGCCTGGAGCGGTCTTTTTAGGGACAGGGCGAACACTGAAGCTTTCTTT

clone size: -
V gene: TRBV3-1/TRBV3-2
D gene: -
J gene: TRBJ1-1
CDR3 protein: CASSWNGLDSEAFF
CDR3 DNA: TGTGCCAGCAGCTGGAACGGCTTGGACAGTGAAGCTTTCTTT

clone size: -
V gene: TRBV9
D gene: TRBD2
J gene: TRBJ2-3
CDR3 protein: CASSIRSSGVVADTQYF
CDR3 DNA: TGTGCCAGCAGCATCCGCTCTAGCGGGGTTGTGGCAGATACGCAGTATTTT

clone size: -
V gene: TRBV28
D gene: TRBD1
J gene: TRBJ1-2
CDR3 protein: CASSPGQGDYGYTF
CDR3 DNA: TGTGCCAGCAGTCCGGGACAGGGAGACTATGGCTACACCTTC

clone size: -
V gene: TRBV7-3
D gene: -
J gene: TRBJ1-2
CDR3 protein: CASSLTPGAGYGYTF
CDR3 DNA: TGTGCCAGCAGCCTTACCCCAGGTGCGGGGTATGGCTACACCTTC